The TCR beta chain described here comes from a study of cytomegalovirus exposure and HLA in healthy donors. Trimming removed 3 bases from V and 2 bases from J, with 10 bases in between. Germline CDR1 SGHAT, CDR2 FQNNGV. CDR3 length: 14 residues. The PCR ran on 60 Vbeta and 13 Jbeta primers. Using immunoSEQ multiplex PCR, the repertoire was profiled, and TCRdb retains in-frame clones only, with some absent. The table shows roughly 80,000 clones, with around two thirds occurring only once. The sequence was collected from a woman aged 50 to 60 in good health and CMV-seropositive. Specimen: PBMCs. V is TRBV11-2 and J is TRBJ1-1; D gene ambiguous. CDR3 amino acids: CASSFGGGNTEAFF. The CDR3 DNA reads as TGTGCCAGCAGCTTTGGTGGCGGTAACACTGAAGCTTTCTTT.